The 26 T cell receptor beta chains in this list originate from one sample, sequenced in a study of T cell responses to AZD1222 COVID-19 vaccine. The data were produced by immunoSEQ multiplex PCR, yet TCRdb's version contains in-frame clones alone and is incomplete. The data show some 120,000 clones, around 88% seen once. The material was peripheral blood, obtained on day 0 of AZD1222 vaccination. The receptors derive from an adult in good health.

The chain has TRBV19 and TRBJ1-1; weak D call: TRBD1 (6 bases). The CDR3 has 13 amino acids. CDR1 is LNHDA, CDR2 SQIVND, per germline (reference sequence). V lost 7 bases to trimming and J lost 0 bases, with 9 bases between them. The CDR3 loop is CASKGGLNTEAFF. The CDR3 bases are TGTGCCAGTAAGGGGGGGTTGAACACTGAAGCTTTCTTT.

The chain is built from TRBV5-5 and TRBJ1-4, with 8 positions matching TRBD1. Germline CDR1 and CDR2: SGHKS and YYEKEE (reference sequence). V trimming: 2 bases; J trimming: 7 bases; junction bases outside the gene matches: 4. This CDR3 is 14 amino acids long. The CDR3 DNA follows: TGTGCCAGCAGCTTCCAGGGGGCGGGTGAAAAACTGTTTTTT. Encoded protein: CASSFQGAGEKLFF.

J is TRBJ2-1 and V is TRBV28; D not resolved. The V gene lost 5 bases and the J gene lost 5 bases, with 13 bases spanning the gap. The CDR3 extends over 14 amino acids. Germline V gives CDR1 MDHEN, CDR2 SYDVKM. In nucleotides, the CDR3 is TGTGCCAGCAGTCTATTGACCACTCACAATGAGCAGTTCTTC. It translates to CASSLLTTHNEQFF.

The chain carries TRBV9 and TRBJ2-7; maybe TRBD1 (5 bases). V shed 2 bases and J shed 3 bases, with 15 bases lying between them. Germline CDR1 and CDR2: SGDLS and YYNGEE. CDR3 length equals 15 residues. The DNA of the CDR3 is TGTGCCAGCAGCGTCGCTGCCACAGGAGACTACGAGCAGTACTTC. Protein product: CASSVAATGDYEQYF.

Note on this clone: The same CDR3 is also encoded by other DNA sequences in this sample. The gene calls are TRBV7-3 and TRBJ1-1; D not certain. The V and J ends lost 0 bases and 0 bases respectively, with 2 bases between them. The CDR3 runs to 13 residues. Germline V gives CDR1 SGHTA, CDR2 FQGTGA. The CDR3 DNA sequence: TGTGCCAGCAGCTTAACGGTGAACACTGAAGCTTTCTTT. This translates into CASSLTVNTEAFF.

The rearrangement joins TRBV4-2 to TRBJ2-1; D remains ambiguous. Germline CDR1 reads LGHNA; CDR2 reads YNFKEQ. The CDR3 sequence is 16 residues long. With 0 bases removed from V and 6 bases from J, the gap between germline ends came to 15 bases. As DNA, the CDR3 is TGTGCCAGCAGCCAAGATCGCCCCCTGATAAGCAATGAGCAGTTCTTC. Amino acids: CASSQDRPLISNEQFF.

The chain links TRBV7-2 to TRBJ2-1, with TRBD2 identical over 9 bases. CDR1 is SGHTA and CDR2 is FQGNSA in the germline V gene. J gave up 3 bases and V 4 bases, and 4 bases lay outside the gene matches. The CDR3 covers 15 residues. The CDR3 spells CASSSLAGLYNEQFF. The CDR3 DNA sequence: TGTGCCAGCAGCTCTCTAGCGGGGCTCTACAATGAGCAGTTCTTC.

The V and J genes are TRBV6-5 and TRBJ1-2, with 10 bases fitting TRBD1. The CDR3 contains 14 residues. V dropped 4 bases and J dropped 6; count of bases not matched to a gene: 5. Germline V gene lookup returns CDR1 MNHEY and CDR2 SVGAGI. The chain's CDR3 is CASSWDRGTDGYTF. Here the CDR3 DNA reads TGTGCCAGCAGTTGGGACAGGGGCACGGATGGCTACACCTTC.

The chain links TRBV9 to TRBJ1-1; tentatively, D is TRBD1 (6 bases). The germline V gene has CDR1 SGDLS and CDR2 YYNGEE. Trimming pared 1 base from V and 4 bases from J, leaving 11 bases between. This CDR3 has 14 amino acids. The CDR3 loop reads CASSVLQGITEAFF. DNA for the CDR3: TGTGCCAGCAGCGTATTACAGGGAATCACTGAAGCTTTCTTT.

The chain carries TRBV6-2 or TRBV6-3 and TRBJ2-7; TRBD2 aligns across 12 bases. Germline CDR1 reads MNHEY; CDR2 reads SVGEGT. With V trimmed by 6 bases and J by 6 bases, 12 bases remained unmatched. The CDR3 extends over 16 amino acids. In DNA form, the CDR3 reads TGTGCCAGCAGCGGCCCTAGCGGGAGGGCCAAACCCGAGCAGTACTTC. Its translation: CASSGPSGRAKPEQYF.

This clone was observed once. CDR3 sequence reads: CASRLGTGQETQYF. CDR3 coding DNA: TGTGCCAGCAGACTCGGGACAGGCCAAGAGACCCAGTACTTC. This chain links TRBV7-9 with TRBJ2-5, with 8 positions matching TRBD1. Trimming at V came to 6 bases and at J to 1 base, leaving 4 bases not matched to a gene. The CDR3 extends over 14 amino acids. Germline values: CDR1 SEHNR, CDR2 FQNEAQ (reference sequence).

This chain connects TRBV27 to TRBJ2-7, with 10 bases matching TRBD2. CDR3 length: 15 amino acids. The V gene end was trimmed by 2 bases and the J gene end by 2 bases; junction bases not matched to a gene: 3. Germline V gives CDR1 MNHEY, CDR2 SMNVEV (reference sequence). The chain's CDR3 is CASSLQAGGPYEQYF. The CDR3 region has the DNA TGTGCCAGCAGTTTACAAGCGGGAGGGCCCTACGAGCAGTACTTC.

The rearrangement links TRBV5-1 to TRBJ2-7; TRBD1 matches 8 bases. The ends lost 4 bases at V and 6 bases at J; junction bases unmatched: 6. Per the germline V gene, CDR1 is SGHRS and CDR2 is YFSETQ. This CDR3 contains 13 residues. CDR3 protein: CASSRLTGGEQYF. The CDR3 region has the DNA TGCGCCAGCAGCAGGTTAACAGGGGGCGAGCAGTACTTC.

The CDR3 here is CAWSVGQGFGYTF. The CDR3 DNA reads TGTGCCTGGAGTGTGGGACAGGGATTTGGCTACACCTTC. The gene calls are TRBV30 and TRBJ1-2, with TRBD1 matching 9 bases. Losses at the gene ends were 0 bases for V and 7 bases for J; bases not matched to a gene: 3. This CDR3 has 13 amino acids. CDR1 GTSNPN and CDR2 SVGIG come from the germline V gene (reference sequence). Full variable domain (remainder filled in from reference TRBV30 and TRBJ1-2): SQTIHQWPATLVQPVGSPLSLECTVEGTSNPNLYWYRQAAGRGLQLLFYSVGIGQISSEVPQNLSASRPQDRQFILSSKKLLLSDSGFYLCAWSVGQGFGYTFGSGTRLTVV.

The V and J genes are TRBV29-1 and TRBJ2-1; 7 nucleotides align to TRBD2. This CDR3 comprises 14 residues. J gave up 2 bases and V 5 bases, and 6 bases lay outside the gene matches. Germline CDR1 and CDR2: SQVTM and ANQGSEA. CDR3 DNA: TGCAGCGTTCGGGGGGTGGCGACCTACAATGAGCAGTTCTTC. The encoded protein is CSVRGVATYNEQFF.

V usage is TRBV2 and J usage is TRBJ2-5; 10 bases align to TRBD2. CDR3 length: 15 amino acids. Germline V gene sequence: CDR1 SNHLY, CDR2 FYNNEI. Germline trimming cut 4 bases from V and 4 bases from J; bases unmatched to any gene: 6. CDR3 DNA sequence: TGTGCCAGCAGTGGCGAGCGGGGGGGACGAGAGACCCAGTACTTC. Translating it yields CASSGERGGRETQYF.

V is TRBV5-5 and J is TRBJ2-5; the match to TRBD2 covers 8 bases. CDR1 is SGHKS and CDR2 is YYEKEE in the germline V gene (reference sequence). After removal of 0 bases from V and 0 bases from J, the junction contained 4 bases not matched to a gene. CDR3 length: 16 residues. CDR3 nucleotide sequence: TGTGCCAGCAGCTTGGCGGGAGGGACCCACCAAGAGACCCAGTACTTC. Protein sequence: CASSLAGGTHQETQYF. The whole variable domain, filled in from reference TRBV5-5 and TRBJ2-5, reads DAGVTQSPTHLIKTRGQQVTLRCSPISGHKSVSWYQQVLGQGPQFIFQYYEKEERGRGNFPDRFSARQFPNYSSELNVNALLLGDSALYLCASSLAGGTHQETQYFGPGTRLLVL.

The rearrangement links TRBV19 to TRBJ1-6; D is undetermined. Germline loops: CDR1 LNHDA, CDR2 SQIVND (reference sequence). V dropped 8 bases and J dropped 6 bases, with 14 bases sitting between them. This CDR3 region has 14 residues. The CDR3 sequence is CASDAGITNSPLHF. The CDR3 region has the DNA TGTGCCAGTGATGCGGGTATCACTAATTCACCCCTCCACTTT. The full variable domain, completed using reference TRBV19 and TRBJ1-6, is DGGITQSPKYLFRKEGQNVTLSCEQNLNHDAMYWYRQDPGQGLRLIYYSQIVNDFQKGDIAEGYSVSREKKESFPLTVTSAQKNPTAFYLCASDAGITNSPLHFGNGTRLTVT.

The CDR3 nucleotides read TGTGCCAGCAGTGATCGGCAGGGGGAACCACTAATGAAGAAACTGTTTTTT. Encoded protein: CASSDRQGEPLMKKLFF. This chain connects TRBV6-1 to TRBJ1-4; TRBD1 agrees at 7 bases. The CDR3 contains 17 residues. Germline V gene lookup returns CDR1 MNHNS and CDR2 SASEGT. J was trimmed by 11 bases and V by 3 bases; bases with no gene match: 18.

The sample holds a few counts of this clone. Here the CDR3 DNA reads TGTGCCAGCAGCCCCCGACAGGGAGATGAAAAACTGTTTTTT. Its translation: CASSPRQGDEKLFF. The V call is TRBV9, the J call TRBJ1-4; 7 nucleotides agree with TRBD1. CDR1 is SGDLS and CDR2 is YYNGEE in the germline V gene. The CDR3 runs to 14 residues. With 4 bases clipped from V and 6 bases from J, the junction kept 6 bases outside the gene matches.

This clone appeared a single time. This rearrangement joins TRBV19 to TRBJ2-7; TRBD1 or TRBD2 may be the D gene (6 bases each). The CDR3 extends over 16 amino acids. Germline CDR1 is LNHDA and CDR2 is SQIVND (reference sequence). The V end lost 7 bases, the J end lost 7 bases, and 26 bases lay between the germline ends. The CDR3 loop reads CASTSPAGHSSGEQYF. The CDR3 bases are TGTGCCAGTACTTCCCCTGCGGGACACTCCTCGGGTGAGCAGTACTTC.

The chain recombines TRBV4-1 with TRBJ1-1; 10 bases are a match to TRBD1. Germline trimming cut 2 bases from V and 1 base from J; bases unmatched to any gene: 7. In germline, CDR1 is MGHRA, CDR2 YSYEKL. The CDR3 spans 17 residues. CDR3 DNA sequence: TGCGCCAGCAGCCAAAAAGACAGGGGGCCACCGAACACTGAAGCTTTCTTT. Translation: CASSQKDRGPPNTEAFF.

The CDR3 protein is CASSQRSDSLAFF. CDR3 nucleotides: TGTGCCAGCAGCCAACGTTCGGACAGTCTCGCTTTCTTT. V usage is TRBV9 and J usage is TRBJ1-1; weak D call: TRBD1 (6 bases). This CDR3 has 13 amino acids. Germline V gives CDR1 SGDLS, CDR2 YYNGEE. The germline V and J ends were trimmed by 4 bases and 11 bases, with 18 bases remaining between them.

The rearrangement links TRBV7-2 to TRBJ1-1; a weak D match, TRBD1 (5 bases). V was clipped by 6 bases and J by 4 bases, with 18 bases between them. The CDR3 sequence is 15 residues long. Germline assignment: CDR1 SGHTA and CDR2 FQGNSA. CDR3 DNA sequence: TGTGCCAGCAGATCTGGGAGGGGACTGACCACTGAAGCTTTCTTT. Protein product: CASRSGRGLTTEAFF.

V gene TRBV13 combines with J gene TRBJ2-1, with 8 bases lining up with TRBD1. This CDR3 region has 15 residues. Germline values: CDR1 PRHDT, CDR2 FYEKMQ (reference sequence). The J segment lost 4 bases and the V segment lost 5 bases, leaving 7 bases of the junction unmatched. Written as DNA, the CDR3 is TGTGCCAGCAGCGCCTGGACAGGGAATTACAATGAGCAGTTCTTC. The encoded protein is CASSAWTGNYNEQFF.

The chain employs TRBV2 and TRBJ1-6; TRBD1 aligns across 10 bases. The junction had 5 bases not matched to a gene; V was cut back by 6 bases and J by 9 bases. The CDR3 runs to 14 residues. Germline V gene lookup returns CDR1 SNHLY and CDR2 FYNNEI. The CDR3 DNA follows: TGTGCCAGCAGCCTTGGGACAGGGGCTTCACCCCTCCACTTT. Its translation: CASSLGTGASPLHF. Combining the CDR3 with reference TRBV2 and TRBJ1-6 gives the whole variable domain EPEVTQTPSHQVTQMGQEVILRCVPISNHLYFYWYRQILGQKVEFLVSFYNNEISEKSEIFDDQFSVERPDGSNFTLKIRSTKLEDSAMYFCASSLGTGASPLHFGNGTRLTVT.